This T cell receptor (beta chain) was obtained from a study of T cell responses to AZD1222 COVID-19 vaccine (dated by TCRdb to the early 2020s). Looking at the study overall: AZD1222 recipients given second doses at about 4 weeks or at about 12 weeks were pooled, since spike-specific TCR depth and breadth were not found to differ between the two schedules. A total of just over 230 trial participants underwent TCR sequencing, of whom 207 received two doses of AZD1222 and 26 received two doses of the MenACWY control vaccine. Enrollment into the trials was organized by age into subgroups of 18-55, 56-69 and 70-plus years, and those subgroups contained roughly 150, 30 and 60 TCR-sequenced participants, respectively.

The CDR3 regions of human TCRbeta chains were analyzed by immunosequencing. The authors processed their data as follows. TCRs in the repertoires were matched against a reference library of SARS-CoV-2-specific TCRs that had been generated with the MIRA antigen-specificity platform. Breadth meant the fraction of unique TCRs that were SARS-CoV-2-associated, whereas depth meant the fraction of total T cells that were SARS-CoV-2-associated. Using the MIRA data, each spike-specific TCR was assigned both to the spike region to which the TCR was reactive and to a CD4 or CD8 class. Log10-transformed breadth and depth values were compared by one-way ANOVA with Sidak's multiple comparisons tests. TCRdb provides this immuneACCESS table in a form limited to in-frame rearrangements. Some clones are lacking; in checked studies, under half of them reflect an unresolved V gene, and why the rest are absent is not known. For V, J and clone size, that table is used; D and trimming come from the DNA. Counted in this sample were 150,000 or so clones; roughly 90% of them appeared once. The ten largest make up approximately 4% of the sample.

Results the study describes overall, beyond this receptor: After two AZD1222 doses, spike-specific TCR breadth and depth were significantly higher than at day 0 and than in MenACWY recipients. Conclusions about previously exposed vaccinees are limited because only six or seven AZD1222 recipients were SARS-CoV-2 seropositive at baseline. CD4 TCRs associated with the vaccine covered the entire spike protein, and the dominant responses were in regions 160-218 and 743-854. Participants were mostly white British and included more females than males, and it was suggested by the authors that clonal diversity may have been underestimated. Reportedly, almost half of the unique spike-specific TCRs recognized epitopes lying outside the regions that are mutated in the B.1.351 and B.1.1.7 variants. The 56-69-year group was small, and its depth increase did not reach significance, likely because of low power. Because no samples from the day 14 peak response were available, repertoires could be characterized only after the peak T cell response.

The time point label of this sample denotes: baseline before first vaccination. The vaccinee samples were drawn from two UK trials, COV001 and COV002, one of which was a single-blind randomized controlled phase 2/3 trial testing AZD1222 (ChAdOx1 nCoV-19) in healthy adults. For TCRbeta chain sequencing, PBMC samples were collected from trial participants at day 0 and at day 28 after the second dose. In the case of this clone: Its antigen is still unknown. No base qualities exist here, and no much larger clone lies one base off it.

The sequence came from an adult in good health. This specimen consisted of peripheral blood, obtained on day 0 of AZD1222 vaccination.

The DNA reads as follows: TGTGCCAGCAGCCCAGAGAACACCCTAGCAGGGGGCCGCCCCTACGAGCAGTACTTC. It translates as CASSPENTLAGGRPYEQYF. The V gene is TRBV14 and the J gene is TRBJ2-7, with 8 bases matching TRBD1. Trimming accounts for 4 bases at V and 2 bases at J, while the number of junction bases matched to no gene is 19. CDR1 and CDR2 (SGHDN, FVKESK) derive from the germline V gene. Its CDR3 holds 19 amino acids, cysteine through phenylalanine. Only the CDR3 region is kept as DNA, spanning 57 bases read in frame from base 1.